This TCR beta chain was recorded in a study of blood T cell repertoires in COVID-19. Germline assignment: CDR1 SGHDT and CDR2 YYEEEE. This CDR3 spans 14 amino acids. The trim removed 4 bases at V and 2 bases at J, leaving 4 bases unmatched. Participants' own reports of clinical history determined their cohort assignment. Libraries were prepared by immunoSEQ multiplex PCR; TCRdb keeps only in-frame clonotypes and omits some of them. The sample shows about 250,000 clones, 87% of them seen only once. The origin of this receptor is a woman between 25 and 40 years old with acute COVID-19. The sample consisted of PBMCs or T cells enriched from blood (not recorded which). The chain recombines TRBV5-6 with TRBJ2-5; 8 bases line up with TRBD2. In DNA form, the CDR3 reads TGTGCCAGCAGCGCACTAGCGGAACAAGAGACCCAGTACTTC. Translated, it gives CASSALAEQETQYF. Based on the CDR3 plus reference TRBV5-6 and TRBJ2-5, the full variable domain is DAGVTQSPTHLIKTRGQQVTLRCSPKSGHDTVSWYQQALGQGPQFIFQYYEEEERQRGNFPDRFSGHQFPNYSSELNVNALLLGDSALYLCASSALAEQETQYFGPGTRLLVL.